This TCR beta chain was identified in a study of blood T cells in healthy people across ages. Points from the study as a whole: Higher diversity and more naive CD4+ cells were features of long-lived donors, compared to aged donors.

Using a J-beta primer mix together with a sample-barcoded 5' primer, a second PCR was run for roughly 6 to 11 cycles. Sequencing yielded, for each sample, at least 3 million paired-end reads carrying CDR3. TCRdb re-analysed the 5' RACE reads in MiXCR, keeping a single row per CDR3 protein. The sample has about 1.6 million distinct CDR3 sequences, about 31% seen once; the top ten hold around 11%. Isolated per sample were at least 6 million PBMCs. This CDR3 region has 16 residues. Trimming cost V 4 bases and J 1 base; bases outside gene matches: 9. Germline V gene lookup returns CDR1 SGHRS and CDR2 YFSETQ. This clonotype was detected only once. As yet, its antigen is unknown.

This TCR was sampled from a woman younger than 45 in good health. The source material was blood. V is TRBV5-1 and J is TRBJ2-3; TRBD2 aligns across 7 bases. CDR3 in amino acids: CASSRGRSGGTDTQYF. CDR3 coding DNA: TGCGCCAGCAGCCGTGGGAGGAGCGGGGGCACAGATACGCAGTATTTT.